This passage covers 5 T cell receptor beta chains from one sample sequenced in a study of blood T cell repertoires in COVID-19. Sequencing was performed with immunoSEQ multiplex PCR; in TCRdb, only in-frame clones are kept and a portion is missing. The table lists over 350,000 clones, 80% to 95% of them singletons, with 0.8% to 0.9% in the top ten. Sample: PBMCs or T cells enriched from blood (not recorded which). The origin of the receptors is a woman in her thirties or forties who had been exposed to COVID-19.

The J gene is TRBJ1-6, the V gene TRBV6-5; D might be TRBD1 (6 bases). The germline V gene encodes CDR1 MNHEY and CDR2 SVGAGI. This CDR3 has 15 amino acids. V gave up 4 bases and J gave up 4 bases, with 11 bases separating them. CDR3 in DNA: TGTGCCAGCAGTTTGGACAGTGCATATAATTCACCCCTCCACTTT. This encodes CASSLDSAYNSPLHF.

This chain links TRBV7-2 with TRBJ2-1; the D is unclear. Germline lookup yields CDR1 SGHTA and CDR2 FQGNSA. The CDR3 loop spans 12 amino acids. Trimming removed 4 bases at V and 9 bases at J, with 10 bases between. This CDR3 reads CASSSPSREQFF. CDR3 DNA sequence: TGTGCCAGCAGCTCCCCCTCCCGTGAGCAGTTCTTC.

The gene calls are TRBV5-1 and TRBJ2-7; 8 nucleotides match TRBD2. The CDR3 consists of 14 residues. With V trimmed by 4 bases and J by 2 bases, 5 bases remained unmatched. Germline-derived CDR1 and CDR2 are SGHRS and YFSETQ. This CDR3 is CASSPLGRAYEQYF. CDR3 coding DNA: TGCGCCAGCAGCCCCCTCGGGAGGGCCTACGAGCAGTACTTC.

The DNA of the CDR3 is TGCGCCAGCATTGGGCAGGCGTCGAACTATGGCTACACCTTC. This codes for CASIGQASNYGYTF. The V and J genes are TRBV10-2 and TRBJ1-2; D gene unclear. The CDR3 is 14 residues long. Trimming removed 7 bases at V and 2 bases at J, with 14 bases between. The germline V gene encodes CDR1 WSHSY and CDR2 SAAADI.

CDR3 sequence (DNA): TGTGCCAGCCGTAAACGACAGGCTGCATATGGCTACACCTTC. This encodes CASRKRQAAYGYTF. V and J are TRBV2 and TRBJ1-2; possible D gene TRBD1, 6 bases. Between the trimmed V and J ends, which lost 8 bases and 5 bases, there was a span of 18 bases. The CDR3 covers 14 residues. Germline V gives CDR1 SNHLY, CDR2 FYNNEI.